This entry is about one TCR beta chain. This clonotype was seen just once. Its target antigen remains unknown. Per-base quality was not reported, and no clone a single base away is much larger than it. One read alone is a weak basis. This specimen's treatment or condition label, per the study, means: in vitro stimulation with specific CMV peptide epitopes to enrich CMV-specific T cells. CDR1 and CDR2 are drawn from the germline V gene (reference sequence): SEHNR, FQNEAQ. Inclusive of the bounding cysteine and phenylalanine, the CDR3 is 17 residues long. The sequence is cut down to CDR3 DNA, 51 bases in frame from base 1. Trimming removed 1 base from V and 3 bases from J, leaving 18 bases between the germline ends. This sample is part of a study of T cell repertoires in cytomegalovirus infection (dated 2019 in TCRdb). Study-level background: Alongside well-studied HLA-B-restricted epitopes, the peptide stimulations were aimed at recently identified HLA-C-restricted CMV epitopes, whose presentation resists viral immunomodulation. Donor HLA type was relevant to the analysis, because carriage of CMV infection together with the matching HLA type was indicated by public TCR beta signatures.

The sequencer listed for this sample is Illumina HiSeq 1500. Starting from the raw public reads, TCRdb applied fastp trimming at Q25, assembled clones with MiXCR and retained in-frame beta chains. For every CDR3 protein sequence, its rows merge into one entry that carries the most common genes and DNA. This sample is represented by approximately 990,000 distinct CDR3 sequences; roughly 31% of them were singletons. Jointly, the top ten make up 10% to 15% of the sample. General findings and caveats noted by the study authors: In the ex vivo response, HLA-C-restricted CMV-specific TCR beta clonotypes were dominant, and in two of eight donors the single most frequent clonotype came from this HLA-C-restricted group. Carriers of CMV infection plus the relevant HLA type were discriminated by the cumulative frequency of public TCR beta family members in the study cohort and in an independent roughly 320-donor cohort.

Recombination connected TRBV7-9 to TRBJ1-2; a weak D assignment points to TRBD1 (6 bases agree). Sequenced here: cultured CD8+ T cells from PBMCs, sampled from culture after CMV antigen stimulation. The TCR sequence derives from a human donor in good health (CMV status not recorded). Some clones in this sample may be carry-over from other donors' samples. The DNA is as follows: TGTGCCAGCAGCTTAGTTCTTAGACAGGCGAACGACTATGGCTACACCTTC. Translated, it gives CASSLVLRQANDYGYTF.